These 13 T cell receptor beta chains were all obtained from the same sample, sequenced in a study of CD8 T cells in Susac syndrome. Reverse transcription used roughly 0.5 to 1 ug RNA and random hexamers. TCRdb analysed the immunoSEQ multiplex PCR reads with MiXCR anew, one entry per CDR3 protein. The sample contains 150,000 to 200,000 distinct CDR3 sequences, about 90% of which appear only once. Specimen: CD4+ T cells from PBMCs. The receptors derive from a human donor in good health.

The V call is TRBV3-1, the J call TRBJ2-7; the D call may be TRBD1 or TRBD2 (5 bases each). This CDR3 contains 14 residues. Between the trimmed V and J ends, which lost 1 base and 4 bases, there was a span of 11 bases. Germline CDR1 is LGHDT and CDR2 is YNNKEL (reference sequence). The CDR3 DNA reads TGTGCCAGCAGCCAAGTGAATGAGGGGTACGAGCAGTACTTC. Protein product: CASSQVNEGYEQYF.

This rearrangement joins TRBV6-2 or TRBV6-3 to TRBJ2-1; 10 nucleotides match TRBD2. The CDR3 runs to 14 residues. The germline V gene has CDR1 MNHEY and CDR2 SVGEGT. Trimming at V came to 6 bases and at J to 9 bases, leaving 8 bases not matched to a gene. The CDR3 here is CASRQAGGPGEQFF. The CDR3 bases are TGTGCCAGCAGACAAGCGGGAGGGCCGGGTGAGCAGTTCTTC.

V usage is TRBV6-5 and J usage is TRBJ1-1, with TRBD1 matching over 9 bases. The CDR3 contains 15 residues. Per germline, CDR1 MNHEY and CDR2 SVGAGI. After removal of 0 bases from V and 3 bases from J, the junction contained 2 bases not matched to a gene. The CDR3 protein is CASSYSRQGDTEAFF. In DNA, the CDR3 is TGTGCCAGCAGTTACTCGAGACAGGGGGACACTGAAGCTTTCTTT.

Concerning this clonotype itself: An end of the junction does not agree with germline; a read error may underlie this. The chain is built from TRBV19 and TRBJ2-2; D is tentatively TRBD1 or TRBD2 (6 bases each). The germline V gene has CDR1 LNHDA and CDR2 SQIVND (reference sequence). The CDR3 is 15 residues long. In DNA, the CDR3 is TGTGCCAGTAGTATAGTAGGGGGGAACGCCGGGGAGCTGTTTTTT. Its translation is CASSIVGGNAGELFF.

The rearrangement links TRBV7-9 to TRBJ2-4, with D perhaps TRBD1 (6 bases). CDR3 length: 13 amino acids. Germline-derived CDR1 and CDR2 are SEHNR and FQNEAQ (reference sequence). The ends were cut back, 3 bases at V and 7 bases at J, with 10 bases in the middle. This CDR3 is CASSFRDINIQYF. Here the CDR3 DNA reads TGTGCCAGCAGCTTTCGGGACATTAACATTCAGTACTTC.

The J gene is TRBJ2-2, the V gene TRBV5-1; 9 positions agree with TRBD2. The trim removed 1 base at V and 1 base at J, leaving 11 bases unmatched. The CDR3 length is 19 residues. Germline V CDR1 and CDR2: SGHRS, YFSETQ. The CDR3 region is CASSLKASGGPQNTGELFF. The CDR3 DNA reads TGCGCCAGCAGCTTGAAGGCCAGCGGGGGGCCCCAGAACACCGGGGAGCTGTTTTTT.

The V and J genes are TRBV29-1 and TRBJ2-1; TRBD1 matches at 7 bases. CDR3 size: 15 residues. Germline values: CDR1 SQVTM, CDR2 ANQGSEA. Losses at the gene ends were 6 bases for V and 0 bases for J; bases not matched to a gene: 8. As DNA, the CDR3 is TGCAGCGTCAAGGGGGCGTACTTCTCCTACAATGAGCAGTTCTTC. Translation: CSVKGAYFSYNEQFF.

The rearrangement uses TRBV18 and TRBJ2-6, with D perhaps given as TRBD1 or TRBD2 (5 bases each). CDR1 is KGHSH and CDR2 is LQKENI in the germline V gene. Deletions cut 5 bases from V and 2 bases from J, with 13 bases between. CDR3 length equals 16 residues. The CDR3 sequence is CASSYRQGAGANVLTF. The CDR3 nucleotides read TGTGCCAGCTCATATCGCCAGGGAGCTGGGGCCAACGTCCTGACTTTC.

The sample holds one count of this clonotype. The V and J genes are TRBV28 and TRBJ2-7; TRBD2 matches 7 bases. J gave up 0 bases and V 4 bases, and 12 bases lay outside the gene matches. This CDR3 contains 17 residues. CDR1 MDHEN and CDR2 SYDVKM come from the germline V gene. CDR3 loop: CASSSLEGTTSSYEQYF. CDR3 bases: TGTGCCAGCAGTTCGCTGGAGGGGACTACCTCCTCCTACGAGCAGTACTTC.

J is TRBJ2-1 and V is TRBV10-3, with TRBD2 matching over 7 bases. With 10 bases clipped from V and 7 bases from J, the junction kept 16 bases outside the gene matches. The length of the CDR3 is 15 residues. Germline-derived CDR1 and CDR2 are ENHRY and SYGVKD. DNA of the CDR3: TGTGCCACCGCCCGCGGGGAGGGCCAAGGAAATGAGCAGTTCTTC. This encodes CATARGEGQGNEQFF.

The chain combines TRBV7-8 with TRBJ2-7; no clear D gene. Germline CDR1 SGHVS, CDR2 FQNEAQ. V was shortened by 1 base and J by 2 bases, with 12 bases between the two germline ends. The CDR3 extends over 15 amino acids. CDR3 DNA sequence: TGTGCCAGCAGCTTAGACGTGACGGTAACCTACGAGCAGTACTTC. It codes for CASSLDVTVTYEQYF.

The chain is built from TRBV7-3 and TRBJ2-6, with D unclear. Deletions cut 1 base from V and 0 bases from J, with 1 base between. CDR3 length equals 14 residues. Germline V gives CDR1 SGHTA, CDR2 FQGTGA. This CDR3 is CASSLSSGANVLTF. Here the CDR3 DNA reads TGTGCCAGCAGCTTAAGCTCTGGGGCCAACGTCCTGACTTTC.

The V and J genes are TRBV7-8 and TRBJ1-2; weak D call: TRBD1 (5 bases). There are 14 residues in the CDR3. V lost 1 base, J lost 6 bases, and 12 bases lay in between. From germline, CDR1 is SGHVS and CDR2 FQNEAQ. CDR3 DNA sequence: TGTGCCAGCAGCTTAGTAAGGGGATCTAATGGCTACACCTTC. Its protein product is CASSLVRGSNGYTF. The variable domain in full, with the rest retrieved from reference TRBV7-8 and TRBJ1-2, is GAGVSQSPRYKVAKRGQDVALRCDPISGHVSLFWYQQALGQGPEFLTYFQNEAQLDKSGLPSDRFFAERPEGSVSTLKIQRTQQEDSAVYLCASSLVRGSNGYTFGSGTRLTVV.